These 15 T cell receptor beta chains originate from one sample sequenced in a study of blood T cell repertoires in COVID-19. Measured with immunoSEQ multiplex PCR; TCRdb has only the in-frame clones, and not every one. Among some 100,000 clones listed, approximately 81% were seen once. Sample: peripheral blood. These receptors came from a woman between 65 and 79 years old with active or convalescent COVID-19.

The V and J genes are TRBV10-3 and TRBJ2-1, with TRBD1 matching over 7 bases. The length of the CDR3 is 16 residues. The J segment lost 6 bases and the V segment lost 7 bases, leaving 15 bases of the junction unmatched. Per the germline V gene, CDR1 is ENHRY and CDR2 is SYGVKD. CDR3 in amino acids: CAITQGSGTEPNEQFF. CDR3 coding DNA: TGTGCCATCACCCAAGGCTCCGGGACAGAGCCCAATGAGCAGTTCTTC.

This chain connects TRBV7-2 to TRBJ2-1, with a weak D call TRBD2 (5 bases). V shed 5 bases and J shed 9 bases, with 11 bases lying between them. The CDR3 loop spans 12 amino acids. Looked up from germline, CDR1 is SGHTA and CDR2 is FQGNSA. Here the CDR3 reads CASSASLGEQFF. The DNA for the CDR3 is TGTGCCAGCAGCGCTAGCTTGGGTGAGCAGTTCTTC. Full variable domain (outside the CDR3, taken from reference TRBV7-2 and TRBJ2-1): GAGVSQSPSNKVTEKGKDVELRCDPISGHTALYWYRQSLGQGLEFLIYFQGNSAPDKSGLPSDRFSAERTGGSVSTLTIQRTQQEDSAVYLCASSASLGEQFFGPGTRLTVL.

This clone was recorded once. V gene TRBV5-1 combines with J gene TRBJ1-4; possible D gene TRBD1, 6 bases. Germline V gives CDR1 SGHRS, CDR2 YFSETQ. CDR3 length: 15 residues. Trimming left V 0 bases short and J 2 bases short, with 8 bases between. This CDR3 is CASSLGGGTNEKLFF. DNA for the CDR3: TGCGCCAGCAGCTTGGGAGGGGGTACTAATGAAAAACTGTTTTTT.

The DNA for the CDR3 is TGTGCCAGCTCACCCGCCCCAGGAGAGACCCAGTACTTC. Translating gives CASSPAPGETQYF. The rearrangement joins TRBV18 to TRBJ2-5; D is undetermined. Between the trimmed V and J ends, which lost 3 bases and 4 bases, there was a span of 9 bases. Germline-derived CDR1 and CDR2 are KGHSH and LQKENI. This CDR3 contains 13 residues.

The chain combines TRBV3-1 (or the pseudogene TRBV3-2) with TRBJ1-2; no definite D call. This CDR3 is built from 13 residues. V was pared by 10 bases and J by 8 bases, with 20 bases between. Germline lookup yields CDR1 LGHDT and CDR2 YNNKEL (reference sequence). The CDR3 here is CATATGKNTGYTF. The CDR3 region has the DNA TGTGCCACCGCGACGGGGAAGAATACGGGCTACACCTTC.

The chain is built from TRBV7-3 and TRBJ2-3, with D possibly being TRBD2 (6 bases). The CDR3 extends over 15 amino acids. V was cut by 5 bases and J by 3 bases, with 15 bases left in between. Germline V gives CDR1 SGHTA, CDR2 FQGTGA. CDR3 sequence (DNA): TGTGCCAGCAGCCCCCACGGCGGGGAAACAGATACGCAGTATTTT. It yields the protein CASSPHGGETDTQYF. The variable domain in full, with the rest retrieved from reference TRBV7-3 and TRBJ2-3, is GAGVSQTPSNKVTEKGKYVELRCDPISGHTALYWYRQSLGQGPEFLIYFQGTGAADDSGLPNDRFFAVRPEGSVSTLKIQRTERGDSAVYLCASSPHGGETDTQYFGPGTRLTVL.

This clone has just one count. The J gene is TRBJ1-4, the V gene TRBV2, with D uncertain. The CDR3 runs to 13 residues. The germline V and J ends were trimmed by 4 bases and 6 bases, with 9 bases remaining between them. Germline V gene lookup returns CDR1 SNHLY and CDR2 FYNNEI. CDR3 sequence (DNA): TGTGCCAGCAGTGCCGGGGTTGATGAAAAACTGTTTTTT. Protein product: CASSAGVDEKLFF.

The chain employs TRBV28 and TRBJ2-7, with 10 nucleotides matching TRBD2. Germline V CDR1 and CDR2: MDHEN, SYDVKM. Trimming removed 7 bases from V and 0 bases from J; junction bases left unmatched: 3. This CDR3 has 14 amino acids. CDR3 sequence: CASTASGSSYEQYF. The CDR3 bases are TGTGCCAGCACCGCTAGCGGGAGCTCCTACGAGCAGTACTTC.

The rearrangement joins TRBV4-1 to TRBJ1-3; D unresolved. CDR1 and CDR2 from the germline V gene are MGHRA and YSYEKL. The length of the CDR3 is 15 residues. With 2 bases removed from V and 0 bases from J, the gap between germline ends came to 8 bases. CDR3 region: CASSQSLNSGNTIYF. In DNA form, the CDR3 reads TGCGCCAGCAGCCAATCCCTTAACTCTGGAAACACCATATATTTT.

This clone has more than one count but fewer than ten. The V gene is TRBV7-2, the J gene TRBJ1-5, with 7 bases identical to TRBD1. The CDR3 spans 15 residues. The junction had 5 bases not matched to a gene; V was cut back by 2 bases and J by 4 bases. Per germline, CDR1 SGHTA and CDR2 FQGNSA. The CDR3 region is CASSLNRGQNQPQHF. The CDR3 region has the DNA TGTGCCAGCAGCTTAAACCGGGGACAGAATCAGCCCCAGCATTTT.

This chain uses TRBV7-2 with TRBJ2-3; 8 positions match TRBD2. Germline-derived CDR1 and CDR2 are SGHTA and FQGNSA. Trimming removed 3 bases from V and 5 bases from J; junction bases left unmatched: 4. This CDR3 comprises 14 residues. The CDR3 sequence is CASSFARGEDTQYF. The CDR3 bases are TGTGCCAGCAGCTTTGCGCGGGGGGAAGATACGCAGTATTTT.

This clone was counted a few times. The V gene is TRBV28, the J gene TRBJ1-5; the D is unclear. Trimming took off 6 bases at V and 1 base at J, with 10 bases between the two ends. The CDR3 runs to 14 residues. CDR1 MDHEN and CDR2 SYDVKM come from the germline V gene. The CDR3, as DNA: TGTGCCAGCAGGTCCCCGGGGAGCAATCAGCCCCAGCATTTT. It translates to CASRSPGSNQPQHF. Together with reference TRBV28 and TRBJ1-5, the CDR3 gives the full variable domain: DVKVTQSSRYLVKRTGEKVFLECVQDMDHENMFWYRQDPGLGLRLIYFSYDVKMKEKGDIPEGYSVSREKKERFSLILESASTNQTSMYLCASRSPGSNQPQHFGDGTRLSIL.

This chain uses TRBV28 with TRBJ1-6; TRBD1 aligns across 8 bases. The germline CDR1 and CDR2 sequences are MDHEN and SYDVKM. Losses at the gene ends were 6 bases for V and 4 bases for J; bases not matched to a gene: 5. The CDR3 covers 15 residues. The CDR3 DNA reads as TGTGCCAGCAGGACGGACAGGGTTTATAATTCACCCCTCCACTTT. This codes for CASRTDRVYNSPLHF.

The chain combines TRBV9 with TRBJ2-7; 7 nucleotides align to TRBD2. Germline V gene sequence: CDR1 SGDLS, CDR2 YYNGEE. The CDR3 extends over 14 amino acids. V lost 4 bases to trimming and J lost 3 bases; unmatched junction nucleotides: 7. CDR3 sequence (DNA): TGTGCCAGCAGCCCTTCGACTAGCAACTACGAGCAGTACTTC. Amino acid sequence: CASSPSTSNYEQYF.

The V call is TRBV11-2, the J call TRBJ1-1, with a tentative D call TRBD1 (6 bases). Germline loops: CDR1 SGHAT, CDR2 FQNNGV. Trimming took off 5 bases at V and 1 base at J, with 11 bases between the two ends. This CDR3 comprises 14 residues. The CDR3 loop is CASSGNRANTEAFF. CDR3 bases: TGTGCCAGCAGCGGCAACAGGGCGAACACTGAAGCTTTCTTT.